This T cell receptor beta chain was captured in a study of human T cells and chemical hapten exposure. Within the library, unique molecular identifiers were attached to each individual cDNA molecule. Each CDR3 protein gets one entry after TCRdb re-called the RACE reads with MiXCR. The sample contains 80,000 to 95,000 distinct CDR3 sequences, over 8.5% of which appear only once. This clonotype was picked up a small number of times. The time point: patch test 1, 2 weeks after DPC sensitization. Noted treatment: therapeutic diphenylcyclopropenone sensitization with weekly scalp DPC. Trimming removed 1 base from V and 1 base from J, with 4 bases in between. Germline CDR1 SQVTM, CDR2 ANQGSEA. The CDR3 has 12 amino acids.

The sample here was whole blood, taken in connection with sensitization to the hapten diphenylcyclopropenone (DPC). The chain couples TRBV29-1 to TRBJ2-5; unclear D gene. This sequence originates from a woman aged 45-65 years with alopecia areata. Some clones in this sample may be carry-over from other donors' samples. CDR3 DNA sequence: TGCAGCGTTGAAGCTCGCCAAGAGACCCAGTACTTC. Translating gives CSVEARQETQYF.